This T cell receptor beta chain emerged from a study of cytomegalovirus exposure and HLA in healthy donors. CDR3 length equals 18 residues. J was trimmed by 4 bases and V by 4 bases; bases with no gene match: 13. Per the germline V gene, CDR1 is SGHVS and CDR2 is FQNEAQ. Generated by immunoSEQ multiplex PCR, the TCRdb table keeps only in-frame clones and is missing some. Seen here are around 49,000 clones, approximately 95% observed once, and the top ten hold approximately 8%. The specimen sequenced was PBMCs. The TCR comes from a young woman in good health and CMV-seropositive. J is TRBJ1-2 and V is TRBV7-8; 12 positions agree with TRBD1. The CDR3, as DNA: TGTGCCAGCAGCTCCCACACGCCGGGACAGGGGGCCAGCTATGGCTACACCTTC. Translated: CASSSHTPGQGASYGYTF.